The 26 T cell receptor beta chains reported below all come from one sample, sequenced in a study of blood T cell repertoires in COVID-19. The repertoire was sequenced with immunoSEQ multiplex PCR; TCRdb's copy has only in-frame clones and lacks some. The profile shows tens of thousands of clones, more than 75% of them singletons. Sequencing was carried out using peripheral blood. These TCRs come from a human donor in a cohort sampled during active COVID-19.

This clone was observed a handful of times. This rearrangement joins TRBV21-1 to TRBJ2-7; TRBD2, the table's D call, lacks a check against the DNA. TRBV21-1 counts as a pseudogene. The CDR3 is made up of 15 amino acids. CDR3 sequence (DNA): TGTGCCAGCAGCAAACGAGGGAAGGGAACCTACGAGCAGTACGTC. Protein sequence: CASSKRGKGTYEQYV.

The chain combines TRBV11-2 with TRBJ2-1, with D possibly being TRBD2 (5 bases). V lost 5 bases and J lost 12, with 20 bases in between. This CDR3 is 14 amino acids long. CDR1 is SGHAT, CDR2 FQNNGV, per germline. In DNA form, the CDR3 reads TGTGCCAGCAGCCCCCCCCGTCTAGGACTTTCGCAGTTCTTC. This codes for CASSPPRLGLSQFF.

The chain joins TRBV9 to TRBJ2-3; TRBD2 aligns across 7 bases. This CDR3 is built from 15 residues. V shed 3 bases, J shed 0 bases, and the junction held 4 bases outside the gene matches. Germline V gene sequence: CDR1 SGDLS, CDR2 YYNGEE. The CDR3 loop is CASSADGGSTDTQYF. CDR3 nucleotides: TGTGCCAGCAGCGCTGACGGGGGGAGCACAGATACGCAGTATTTT.

V and J are TRBV3-1 (or the pseudogene TRBV3-2) and TRBJ2-3, with TRBD2 identical over 9 bases. CDR1 is LGHDT, CDR2 YNNKEL, per germline (reference sequence). V lost 1 base, J lost 3 bases, and 2 bases stayed unmatched. The CDR3 covers 15 residues. This chain's CDR3 is CASSQGGRATDTQYF. DNA of the CDR3: TGTGCCAGCAGCCAAGGCGGGAGGGCTACAGATACGCAGTATTTT.

The chain joins TRBV19 to TRBJ1-5; 7 bases align to TRBD1. There are 18 residues in the CDR3. Germline V gives CDR1 LNHDA, CDR2 SQIVND (reference sequence). J was trimmed by 4 bases and V by 7 bases; bases with no gene match: 19. The CDR3 DNA sequence: TGTGCCAGTACCGCGACAGGGTTTCTGCCCGTGGGGAATCAGCCCCAGCATTTT. Amino acid sequence: CASTATGFLPVGNQPQHF.

The V gene is TRBV4-3, the J gene TRBJ1-4; 8 nucleotides agree with TRBD1. Per the germline V gene, CDR1 is LGHNA and CDR2 is YSLEER. After removal of 4 bases from V and 0 bases from J, the junction contained 4 bases not matched to a gene. This CDR3 has 16 residues. The CDR3 region is CASSRLQGATNEKLFF. CDR3 sequence (DNA): TGCGCCAGCAGCCGCCTACAGGGGGCAACTAATGAAAAACTGTTTTTT.

This clone was seen more than once but under ten times. This chain connects TRBV29-1 to TRBJ1-1; D not resolved. This CDR3 has 15 amino acids. Germline-derived CDR1 and CDR2 are SQVTM and ANQGSEA. Trimming took 3 bases from V and 1 from J, leaving 15 bases between them. CDR3: CSVDLGARQNTEAFF. The CDR3 coding sequence is TGCAGCGTTGACCTAGGAGCACGGCAGAACACTGAAGCTTTCTTT.

CDR3 region: CASRVQGRISPLHF. The DNA of the CDR3 is TGTGCCAGCAGAGTACAGGGTAGGATTTCACCCCTCCACTTT. The chain couples TRBV2 to TRBJ1-6; possibly TRBD1 for D (6 bases). The CDR3 is made up of 14 amino acids. Trimming removed 6 bases at V and 9 bases at J, with 15 bases between. Germline V gives CDR1 SNHLY, CDR2 FYNNEI.

The chain is built from TRBV7-9 and TRBJ1-5; maybe TRBD1 (6 bases). V dropped 5 bases and J dropped 4 bases, with 15 bases sitting between them. The CDR3 length is 15 residues. In germline, CDR1 is SEHNR, CDR2 FQNEAQ (reference sequence). The DNA of the CDR3 is TGTGCCAGCAGCCTGGGGGACACCCTAAATCAGCCCCAGCATTTT. Amino acid sequence: CASSLGDTLNQPQHF.

The rearrangement uses TRBV4-3 and TRBJ2-3; 8 bases agree with TRBD2. This CDR3 region has 14 residues. After removal of 1 base from V and 14 bases from J, the junction contained 11 bases not matched to a gene. CDR1 and CDR2 (germline): LGHNA, YSLEER. Here the CDR3 DNA reads TGCGCCAGCAGCCAAGTCCGAGCGGGGGCCTACCGGTATTTT. Its protein is CASSQVRAGAYRYF.

V is TRBV9 and J is TRBJ2-1; the match to TRBD2 covers 11 bases. Germline CDR1 reads SGDLS; CDR2 reads YYNGEE. V was clipped by 4 bases and J by 8 bases; unmatched bases: 8. The CDR3 extends over 15 amino acids. Written as DNA, the CDR3 is TGTGCCAGCAGCCCAATAGCGGGGGGGCCCCATGAGCAGTTCTTC. It yields the protein CASSPIAGGPHEQFF.

This chain uses TRBV25-1 with TRBJ1-1; D is possibly TRBD1 (6 bases). Trimming shortened V by 8 bases and J by 3 bases, and 16 bases separated the two germline ends. Germline assignment: CDR1 MGHDK and CDR2 SYGVNS. CDR3 size: 14 residues. The CDR3 protein is CASRPVDRYTEAFF. As DNA, the CDR3 is TGTGCCAGCCGGCCCGTCGACAGGTACACTGAAGCTTTCTTT.

This chain links TRBV11-3 with TRBJ2-1; 12 positions agree with TRBD2. Germline V gene lookup returns CDR1 SGHNT and CDR2 YENEEA. The CDR3 spans 15 residues. V was pared by 5 bases and J by 7 bases, with 6 bases of the junction left unmatched. In nucleotides, the CDR3 is TGTGCCAGCAGCGTCCGGACTAGCGGGACAAATGAGCAGTTCTTC. Amino acid sequence: CASSVRTSGTNEQFF.

The chain carries TRBV7-2 and TRBJ2-5, with 13 bases that match TRBD2. The CDR3 sequence is 17 residues long. The V and J ends lost 0 bases and 3 bases, in that order; junction bases with no gene match: 4. CDR1 is SGHTA, CDR2 FQGNSA, per germline. CDR3 amino acids: CASSLAGTSGVKETQYF. In DNA, the CDR3 is TGTGCCAGCAGCTTAGCGGGGACTAGCGGGGTAAAAGAGACCCAGTACTTC.

V is TRBV7-9 and J is TRBJ2-7; 7 bases are shared with TRBD1. The CDR3 totals 14 residues. CDR1 SEHNR and CDR2 FQNEAQ come from the germline V gene (reference sequence). V gave up 4 bases and J gave up 2 bases; unmatched junction bases: 5. CDR3 in DNA: TGTGCCAGCAGCTACTCCGGGACAGCCTACGAGCAGTACGTC. Translating it yields CASSYSGTAYEQYV.

The chain employs TRBV18 and TRBJ1-2; a weak D match, TRBD1 (5 bases). The length of the CDR3 is 16 residues. The V gene's germline CDR1 is KGHSH and CDR2 LQKENI. Trimming shortened V by 2 bases and J by 0 bases, and 13 bases separated the two germline ends. The CDR3 coding sequence is TGTGCCAGCTCACCAAAATTGGACACTTCTAACTATGGCTACACCTTC. Residues: CASSPKLDTSNYGYTF.

Only one count was recorded for this clone. V gene TRBV9 combines with J gene TRBJ1-3; weak D call: TRBD1 (5 bases). Trimming left V 0 bases short and J 4 bases short, with 11 bases between. Germline CDR1 SGDLS, CDR2 YYNGEE. This CDR3 is built from 15 residues. CDR3 in DNA: TGTGCCAGCAGCGTAGGAGAAGGGGCCGGAAACACCATATATTTT. Protein: CASSVGEGAGNTIYF.

CDR3 in DNA: TGCACCAGCAGCCATAGGGACACAAATGAAAAACTGTTTTTT. Translating gives CTSSHRDTNEKLFF. The chain recombines TRBV1 with TRBJ1-4; the D call TRBD1 from the table was never checked on the DNA. TRBV1 is a pseudogene. The CDR3 spans 14 residues.

V and J are TRBV5-1 and TRBJ2-5, with 7 nucleotides matching TRBD1. The J segment lost 5 bases and the V segment lost 4 bases, leaving 8 bases of the junction unmatched. Germline V gives CDR1 SGHRS, CDR2 YFSETQ. The CDR3 consists of 14 residues. The CDR3 spells CASSRTGAQETQYF. DNA of the CDR3: TGCGCCAGCAGCCGTACAGGGGCGCAGGAGACCCAGTACTTC.

This clone was recorded a few times. The genes are TRBV6-5 and TRBJ1-4, with no clear D. Trimming took off 2 bases at V and 0 bases at J, with 7 bases between the two ends. This CDR3 spans 15 amino acids. Per germline, CDR1 MNHEY and CDR2 SVGAGI. CDR3 coding DNA: TGTGCCAGCAGTTACCACAAAGCAACTAATGAAAAACTGTTTTTT. This encodes CASSYHKATNEKLFF.

The rearrangement links TRBV18 to TRBJ2-2, with D tentatively TRBD2 (6 bases). Trimming took 2 bases from V and 6 from J, leaving 13 bases between them. CDR1 and CDR2 (germline): KGHSH, LQKENI. CDR3 length equals 15 residues. The CDR3 DNA is TGTGCCAGCTCACCAACCCACGGAGGGGCCGGGGAGCTGTTTTTT. Amino acids: CASSPTHGGAGELFF.

The chain links TRBV7-9 to TRBJ1-4; 9 nucleotides agree with TRBD1. CDR3 length equals 15 residues. Trimming took 5 bases from V and 8 from J; bases not matched to a gene: 9. From germline, CDR1 is SEHNR and CDR2 FQNEAQ (reference sequence). In DNA, the CDR3 is TGTGCCAGCAGCCCAGGAGGGACAGGGAAGGAAAAACTGTTTTTT. It codes for CASSPGGTGKEKLFF.

The chain joins TRBV6-2 or TRBV6-3 to TRBJ2-7; 9 bases are shared with TRBD2. After removal of 6 bases from V and 7 bases from J, the junction contained 7 bases not matched to a gene. CDR1 is MNHEY and CDR2 is SVGEGT in the germline V gene. The CDR3 is made up of 13 amino acids. Here the CDR3 reads CASSLAGPEEQYF. For the CDR3, the DNA is TGTGCCAGCAGCCTAGCGGGGCCGGAGGAGCAGTACTTC.

The chain joins TRBV3-1 (or the pseudogene TRBV3-2) to TRBJ2-4; 9 bases are a match to TRBD2. The trim removed 3 bases at V and 7 bases at J, leaving 10 bases unmatched. The germline V gene encodes CDR1 LGHDT and CDR2 YNNKEL (reference sequence). CDR3 length equals 16 residues. The CDR3 sequence is CASSQRQAGGGNIQYF. CDR3 DNA sequence: TGTGCCAGCAGCCAGCGTCAGGCGGGAGGGGGTAACATTCAGTACTTC.

The V gene is TRBV28, the J gene TRBJ1-5; D unresolved. In germline, CDR1 is MDHEN, CDR2 SYDVKM. Trimming shortened V by 1 base and J by 6 bases, and 7 bases separated the two germline ends. The CDR3 spans 13 residues. The CDR3 spells CASSLSRFQPQHF. The CDR3, as DNA: TGTGCCAGCAGTTTATCCAGATTTCAGCCCCAGCATTTT. The whole variable domain, filled in from reference TRBV28 and TRBJ1-5, reads DVKVTQSSRYLVKRTGEKVFLECVQDMDHENMFWYRQDPGLGLRLIYFSYDVKMKEKGDIPEGYSVSREKKERFSLILESASTNQTSMYLCASSLSRFQPQHFGDGTRLSIL.

This clone was counted a few times. The rearrangement links TRBV5-1 to TRBJ2-5; D remains ambiguous. The germline V gene has CDR1 SGHRS and CDR2 YFSETQ. This CDR3 has 14 amino acids. V lost 1 base, J lost 5 bases, and 12 bases lay in between. CDR3: CASSLYGVRETQYF. The CDR3 nucleotides are TGCGCCAGCAGCTTGTACGGAGTCCGGGAGACCCAGTACTTC. Full variable domain (missing parts from reference TRBV5-1 and TRBJ2-5): KAGVTQTPRYLIKTRGQQVTLSCSPISGHRSVSWYQQTPGQGLQFLFEYFSETQRNKGNFPGRFSGRQFSNSRSEMNVSTLELGDSALYLCASSLYGVRETQYFGPGTRLLVL.